What follows describes a single T cell receptor beta chain. The antigen is undetermined. This specimen comes from a study of shared clonotypes between healthy human individuals. Study-level points and caveats: Generation probability values for non-shared clonotypes were lower than those for clonotypes shared by all four donors.

The CDR3 runs 12 residues. Trimming removed 7 bases from V and 7 bases from J, with 14 bases in between. Germline V gene lookup returns CDR1 GTSNPN and CDR2 SVGIG (reference sequence). Every donor, a Caucasian adult, lived in Nashville, Tennessee. Several immunoSEQ plates received, in even portions, the genomic DNA of each subset. Original data processing: Owing to the provision of junction-only sequences devoid of quality scores by immunoSEQ, filtering differed. TCRdb's table, derived via immunoSEQ multiplex PCR, lists solely in-frame clones and lacks some. For V, J and clone size, that table is used; D and trimming come from the DNA. In the table there are 2 million to 3 million clones, more than 80% of which are singletons.

The receptor comes from a man aged 18 to 35 in good health. The J gene is TRBJ2-1, the V gene TRBV30; tentatively, D is TRBD1 or TRBD2 (5 bases each). Input material: naive CD4+ T cells sorted from blood. The subset was: CD45RA+ positively selected. The CDR3 loop is CASLGDGNEQFF. CDR3 sequence (DNA): TGTGCCTCCTTGGGGGACGGGAATGAGCAGTTCTTC.